Below are 16 T cell receptor beta chains sequenced from a single sample in a study of T cells in Graves' hyperthyroidism and ophthalmopathy. Using RNA transcripts as the source, TCR beta CDR3 regions were amplified. HTBI primers were the set used in a first-round RT-PCR of the TCR CDR3. TCRdb re-analysed the multiplex PCR reads in MiXCR, keeping a single row per CDR3 protein. Here the sample spans around 700,000 distinct CDR3 sequences, approximately 36% being singletons. The sample was blood. These TCRs come from a woman between 40 and 55 years old with Graves' hyperthyroidism.

On this clonotype: Given a much more abundant clone one base away, this may be a read error. The V call is TRBV19, the J call TRBJ1-4; no definite D call. Trimming took 6 bases from V and 6 from J, leaving 14 bases between them. This CDR3 region has 14 residues. The V gene's germline CDR1 is LNHDA and CDR2 SQIVND (reference sequence). CDR3 DNA: TGTGCCAGTAGCTTGTCACGGACTGATGAAAAACTGTTTTTT. It encodes CASSLSRTDEKLFF.

The V call is TRBV24-1, the J call TRBJ2-7; 9 bases are a match to TRBD1. CDR1 is KGHDR, CDR2 SFDVKD, per germline. V shed 11 bases and J 5 bases; nucleotides not matched to a gene: 9. CDR3 size: 13 residues. The CDR3 reads CASSQTGGNEQYF. In DNA form, the CDR3 reads TGTGCCAGCTCACAGACAGGGGGGAACGAGCAGTACTTC.

The CDR3 region is CASSSGYGPSQAFF. The DNA of the CDR3 is TGTGCCAGCAGCTCGGGATATGGCCCATCGCAAGCTTTCTTT. The chain couples TRBV7-2 to TRBJ1-1, with D uncertain. In germline, CDR1 is SGHTA, CDR2 FQGNSA. The CDR3 is made up of 14 amino acids. V lost 4 bases and J lost 9, with 18 bases in between.

This clonotype was observed many times. This chain uses TRBV20-1 with TRBJ2-5; D unresolved. Trimming took off 3 bases at V and 4 bases at J, with 9 bases between the two ends. Germline loops: CDR1 DFQATT, CDR2 SNEGSKA (reference sequence). The CDR3 loop spans 12 amino acids. CDR3 sequence: CSASEVAETQYF. As DNA, the CDR3 is TGCAGTGCTAGTGAGGTTGCAGAGACCCAGTACTTC.

There are a few counts of this clonotype. This may be a read error, as it is one base from a much larger clone. The genes are TRBV7-9 and TRBJ1-4, with D perhaps matching TRBD1 (5 bases). V dropped 4 bases and J dropped 0 bases, with 6 bases sitting between them. CDR3 length equals 14 residues. Looked up from germline, CDR1 is SEHNR and CDR2 is FQNEAQ (reference sequence). CDR3 nucleotides: TGTGCCAGCAGCTCCAGGGCAACTAATGAAAAACTGTTTTTT. Translating it yields CASSSRATNEKLFF.

In its sample, this clonotype was seen a few times. The gene calls are TRBV6-5 and TRBJ1-1; the D is unclear. This CDR3 has 11 amino acids. V was cut by 7 bases and J by 5 bases, with 8 bases left in between. CDR1 is MNHEY, CDR2 SVGAGI, per germline. The CDR3 nucleotides are TGTGCCAGCAATAGTTGGACTGAAGCTTTCTTT. It yields the protein CASNSWTEAFF.

This clonotype was counted ten times or more. V and J are TRBV10-3 and TRBJ1-4; possible D gene TRBD1, 5 bases. The ends were cut back, 10 bases at V and 3 bases at J, with 15 bases in the middle. This CDR3 region has 14 residues. CDR1 and CDR2 from the germline V gene are ENHRY and SYGVKD. For the CDR3, the DNA is TGTGCCACCAATGGGGGTCCAGCTAATGAAAAACTGTTTTTT. The encoded protein is CATNGGPANEKLFF.

This clonotype was detected many times. This chain uses TRBV20-1 with TRBJ2-5; D call uncertain. From germline, CDR1 is DFQATT and CDR2 SNEGSKA (reference sequence). V was cut by 6 bases and J by 1 base, with 15 bases left in between. The CDR3 has 14 residues. The CDR3 DNA reads TGCAGTGCAACCCCGGCGGTCTTCCAAGAGACCCAGTACTTC. Protein: CSATPAVFQETQYF.

This clonotype was seen only a few times. This chain links TRBV5-4 with TRBJ1-4; 7 nucleotides agree with TRBD1. In germline, CDR1 is SGHNT, CDR2 YYREEE (reference sequence). V lost 4 bases, J lost 6 bases, and 6 bases stayed unmatched. The CDR3 runs to 14 residues. DNA for the CDR3: TGTGCCAGCAGCCAAACCGGGACAGATGAAAAACTGTTTTTT. Translation: CASSQTGTDEKLFF.

The table lists this clonotype with a count of one. At one of its ends the junction is not consistent with the germline gene, which may arise from a read error. The rearrangement links TRBV7-7 to TRBJ2-7; D not certain. Matching the DNA end better, TRBJ2-1 makes the J call doubtful. This CDR3 is 13 amino acids long. Per germline, CDR1 SSHAT and CDR2 FNYEAQ (reference sequence). The CDR3 sequence: CASSLGSRNEQFF. The CDR3 nucleotides are TGTGCTAGCAGCCTAGGCTCTCGCAATGAGCAGTTCTTC.

As regards this clonotype: This may stem from a read error, because a much larger clone lies one nucleotide away. Here the CDR3 omits its conserved ending phenylalanine or tryptophan, so a read error is the likely source. The chain links TRBV2 to TRBJ1-2, with 7 bases lining up with TRBD1. CDR3 length: 15 amino acids. In germline, CDR1 is SNHLY, CDR2 FYNNEI. V was pared by 5 bases and J by 0 bases, with 6 bases of the junction left unmatched. The CDR3 region is CASSPIDRANYGYTL. The CDR3 nucleotides read TGTGCCAGCAGTCCCATTGACAGGGCTAACTATGGCTACACCCTC.

Turning to this clonotype: A read error is likely, as this CDR3 ends without the conserved phenylalanine or tryptophan. The rearrangement links TRBV11-1 to TRBJ1-1, with 8 bases aligning to TRBD1. In germline, CDR1 is SGHAT, CDR2 FQDESV (reference sequence). V lost 3 bases, J lost 5 bases, and 5 bases stayed unmatched. This CDR3 is built from 14 residues. The CDR3 DNA sequence: TGTGCCAGCAGCTTTCTGGACAGGGAAACTGAAGCTTTCTCT. It codes for CASSFLDRETEAFS.

This clonotype was observed a handful of times. The chain links TRBV7-2 to TRBJ2-5; possibly TRBD1 or TRBD2 for D (6 bases each). From germline, CDR1 is SGHTA and CDR2 FQGNSA. V lost 8 bases and J 1 base, leaving 14 bases between the germline ends. CDR3 length: 14 residues. The CDR3 sequence: CASGTSGGQETQYF. CDR3 DNA: TGTGCCAGCGGGACATCCGGGGGCCAAGAGACCCAGTACTTC. Using reference TRBV7-2 and TRBJ2-5 for the parts outside the CDR3, the full variable domain is GAGVSQSPSNKVTEKGKDVELRCDPISGHTALYWYRQSLGQGLEFLIYFQGNSAPDKSGLPSDRFSAERTGGSVSTLTIQRTQQEDSAVYLCASGTSGGQETQYFGPGTRLLVL.

This clonotype was seen just once. V is TRBV6-5 and J is TRBJ1-4, with a tentative D call TRBD1 (5 bases). The ends were cut back, 2 bases at V and 8 bases at J, with 15 bases in the middle. This CDR3 comprises 15 residues. Germline V gives CDR1 MNHEY, CDR2 SVGAGI. The CDR3 reads CASSYGPGTREKLFF. Written as DNA, the CDR3 is TGTGCCAGCAGTTACGGGCCGGGGACGAGGGAAAAACTGTTTTTT.

The chain couples TRBV20-1 to TRBJ2-1; no reliable D call. This CDR3 spans 12 amino acids. V was shortened by 1 base and J by 4 bases, with 5 bases between the two germline ends. CDR1 is DFQATT and CDR2 is SNEGSKA in the germline V gene (reference sequence). CDR3 bases: TGCAGTGCTAGAGTCTCGTACAATGAGCAGTTCTTC. Its translation is CSARVSYNEQFF.

This clonotype was detected ten times or more. The chain is built from TRBV7-2 and TRBJ1-2; D remains ambiguous. Germline values: CDR1 SGHTA, CDR2 FQGNSA. Between the trimmed V and J ends, which lost 2 bases and 4 bases, there was a span of 5 bases. The CDR3 length is 12 residues. CDR3 sequence reads: CASSLISYGYTF. As DNA, the CDR3 is TGTGCCAGCAGCTTAATAAGCTATGGCTACACCTTC.